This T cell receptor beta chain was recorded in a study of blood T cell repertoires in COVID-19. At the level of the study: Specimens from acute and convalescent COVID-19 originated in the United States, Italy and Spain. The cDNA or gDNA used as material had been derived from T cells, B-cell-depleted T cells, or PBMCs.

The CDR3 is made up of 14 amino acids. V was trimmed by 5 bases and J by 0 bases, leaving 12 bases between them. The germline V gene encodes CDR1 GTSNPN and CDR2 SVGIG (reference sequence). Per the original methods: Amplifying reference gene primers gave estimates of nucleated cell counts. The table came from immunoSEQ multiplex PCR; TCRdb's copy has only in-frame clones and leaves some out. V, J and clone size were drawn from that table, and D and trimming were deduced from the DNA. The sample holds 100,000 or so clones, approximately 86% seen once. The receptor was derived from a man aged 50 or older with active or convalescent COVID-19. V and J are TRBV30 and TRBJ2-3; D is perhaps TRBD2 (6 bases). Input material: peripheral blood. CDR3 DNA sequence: TGTGCCTGGGCTCGACTAGAGAGCACAGATACGCAGTATTTT. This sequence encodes CAWARLESTDTQYF.